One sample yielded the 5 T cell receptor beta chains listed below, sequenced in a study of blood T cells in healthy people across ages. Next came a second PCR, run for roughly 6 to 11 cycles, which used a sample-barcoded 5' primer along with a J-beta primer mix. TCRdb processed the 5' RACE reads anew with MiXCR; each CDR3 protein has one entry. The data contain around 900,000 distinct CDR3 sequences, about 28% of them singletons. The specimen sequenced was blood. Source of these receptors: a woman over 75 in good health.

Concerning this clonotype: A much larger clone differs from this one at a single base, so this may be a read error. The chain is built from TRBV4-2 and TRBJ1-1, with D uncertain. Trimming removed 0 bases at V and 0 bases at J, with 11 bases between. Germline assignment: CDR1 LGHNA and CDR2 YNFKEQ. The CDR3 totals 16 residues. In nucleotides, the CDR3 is TGTGCCAGCAGCCAAGATCGGGTAGCAATGAACACTGAAGCTTTCTTT. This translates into CASSQDRVAMNTEAFF.

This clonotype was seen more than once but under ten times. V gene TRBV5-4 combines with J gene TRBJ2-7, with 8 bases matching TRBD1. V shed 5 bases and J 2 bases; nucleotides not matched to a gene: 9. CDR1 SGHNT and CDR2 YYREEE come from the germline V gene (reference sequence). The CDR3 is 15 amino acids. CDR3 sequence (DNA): TGTGCCAGCAGTGATACAGGGGGGAGGCCCTACGAGCAGTACTTC. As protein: CASSDTGGRPYEQYF.

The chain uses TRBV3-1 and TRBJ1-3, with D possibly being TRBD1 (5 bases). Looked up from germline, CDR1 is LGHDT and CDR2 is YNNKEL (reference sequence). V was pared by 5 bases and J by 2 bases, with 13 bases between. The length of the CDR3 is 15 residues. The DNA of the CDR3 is TGTGCCAGCAGCTTCGGGGGTGGGGCTGGAAACACCATATATTTT. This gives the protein CASSFGGGAGNTIYF.

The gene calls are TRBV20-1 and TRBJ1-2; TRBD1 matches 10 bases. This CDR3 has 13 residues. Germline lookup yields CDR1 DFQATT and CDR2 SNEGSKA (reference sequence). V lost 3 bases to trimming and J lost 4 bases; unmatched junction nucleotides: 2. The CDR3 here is CSASRDRGYGYTF. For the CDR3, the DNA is TGCAGTGCTAGTCGGGACAGGGGCTATGGCTACACCTTC.

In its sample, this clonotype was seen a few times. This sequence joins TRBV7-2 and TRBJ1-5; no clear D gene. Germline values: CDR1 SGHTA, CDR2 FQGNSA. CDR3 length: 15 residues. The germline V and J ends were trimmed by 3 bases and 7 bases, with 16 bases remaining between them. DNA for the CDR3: TGTGCCAGCAGCTTGGCAGACGGGCCCTGGCAGCCCCAGCATTTT. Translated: CASSLADGPWQPQHF.